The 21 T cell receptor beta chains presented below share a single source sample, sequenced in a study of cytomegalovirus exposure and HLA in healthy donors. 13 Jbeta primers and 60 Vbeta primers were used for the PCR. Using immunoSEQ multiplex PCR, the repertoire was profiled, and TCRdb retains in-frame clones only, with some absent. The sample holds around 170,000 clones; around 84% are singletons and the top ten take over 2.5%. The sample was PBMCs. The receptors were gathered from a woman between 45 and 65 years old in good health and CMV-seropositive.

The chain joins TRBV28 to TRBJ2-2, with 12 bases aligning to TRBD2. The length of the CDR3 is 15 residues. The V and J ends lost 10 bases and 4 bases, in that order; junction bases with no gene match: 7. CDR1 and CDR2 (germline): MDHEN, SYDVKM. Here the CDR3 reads CATLAGGLPTGELFF. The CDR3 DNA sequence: TGTGCCACCCTAGCGGGGGGGCTCCCCACCGGGGAGCTGTTTTTT.

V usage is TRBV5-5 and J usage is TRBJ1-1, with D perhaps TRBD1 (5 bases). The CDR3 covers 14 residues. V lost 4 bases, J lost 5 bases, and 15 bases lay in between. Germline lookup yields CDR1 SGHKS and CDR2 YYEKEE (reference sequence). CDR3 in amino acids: CASSQVEGRTEAFF. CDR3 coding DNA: TGTGCCAGCAGCCAAGTGGAGGGGAGGACTGAAGCTTTCTTT.

The DNA for the CDR3 is TGCGCCAGCAGCCGAGACAGGGGTAGTGGAGCCTACGAGCAGTACTTC. It translates to CASSRDRGSGAYEQYF. V gene TRBV5-1 combines with J gene TRBJ2-7; 8 bases agree with TRBD1. This CDR3 is 16 amino acids long. The V and J ends lost 4 bases and 2 bases, in that order; junction bases with no gene match: 11. Per germline, CDR1 SGHRS and CDR2 YFSETQ.

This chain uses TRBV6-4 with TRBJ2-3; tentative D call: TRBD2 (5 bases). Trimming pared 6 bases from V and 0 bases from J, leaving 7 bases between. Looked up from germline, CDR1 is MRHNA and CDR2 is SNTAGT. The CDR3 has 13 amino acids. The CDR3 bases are TGTGCCAGCAGGAGGACTAGCACAGATACGCAGTATTTT. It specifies CASRRTSTDTQYF.

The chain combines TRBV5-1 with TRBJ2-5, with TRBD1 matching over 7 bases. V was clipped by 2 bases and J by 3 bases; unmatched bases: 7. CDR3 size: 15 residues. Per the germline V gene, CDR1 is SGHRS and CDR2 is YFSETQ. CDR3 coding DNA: TGCGCCAGCAGCTTAACTCCCGGGACAGAAGAGACCCAGTACTTC. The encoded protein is CASSLTPGTEETQYF. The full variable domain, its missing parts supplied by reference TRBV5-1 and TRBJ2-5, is KAGVTQTPRYLIKTRGQQVTLSCSPISGHRSVSWYQQTPGQGLQFLFEYFSETQRNKGNFPGRFSGRQFSNSRSEMNVSTLELGDSALYLCASSLTPGTEETQYFGPGTRLLVL.

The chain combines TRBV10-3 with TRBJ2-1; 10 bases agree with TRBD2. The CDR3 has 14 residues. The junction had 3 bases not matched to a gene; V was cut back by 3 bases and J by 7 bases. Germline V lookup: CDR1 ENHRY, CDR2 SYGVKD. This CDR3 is CAISDLAGENEQFF. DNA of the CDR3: TGTGCCATCAGTGACCTAGCGGGGGAGAATGAGCAGTTCTTC.

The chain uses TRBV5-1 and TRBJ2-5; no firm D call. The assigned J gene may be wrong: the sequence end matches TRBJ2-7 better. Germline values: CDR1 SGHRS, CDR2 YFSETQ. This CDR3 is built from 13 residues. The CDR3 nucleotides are TGCGCCAGCAGCTTGCAGCGAAACTACGAGCAGTACTTC. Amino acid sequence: CASSLQRNYEQYF.

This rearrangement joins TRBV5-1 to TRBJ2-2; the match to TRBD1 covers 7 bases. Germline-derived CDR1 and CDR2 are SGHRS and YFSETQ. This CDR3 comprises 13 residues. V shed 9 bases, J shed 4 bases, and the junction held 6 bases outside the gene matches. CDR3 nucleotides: TGCGCCACGCCGACAGGGCCCACCGGGGAGCTGTTTTTT. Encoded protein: CATPTGPTGELFF.

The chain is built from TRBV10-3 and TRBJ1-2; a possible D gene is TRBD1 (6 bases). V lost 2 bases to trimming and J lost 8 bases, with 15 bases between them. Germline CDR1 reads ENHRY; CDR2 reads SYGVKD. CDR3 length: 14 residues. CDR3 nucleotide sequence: TGTGCCATCAGTGAGATTGGGCGGGGGGCAGGCTACACCTTC. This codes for CAISEIGRGAGYTF.

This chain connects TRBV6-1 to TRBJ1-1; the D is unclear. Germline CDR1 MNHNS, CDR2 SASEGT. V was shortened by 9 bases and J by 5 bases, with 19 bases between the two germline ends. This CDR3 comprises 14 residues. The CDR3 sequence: CASREGGGRTEAFF. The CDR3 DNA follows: TGTGCCAGTAGGGAGGGAGGTGGGAGGACTGAAGCTTTCTTT.

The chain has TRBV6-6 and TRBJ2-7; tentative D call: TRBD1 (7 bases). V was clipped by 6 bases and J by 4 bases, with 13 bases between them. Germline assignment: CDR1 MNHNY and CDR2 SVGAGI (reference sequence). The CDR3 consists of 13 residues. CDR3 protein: CASSPTGTYEQYF. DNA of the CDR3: TGTGCCAGCAGCCCGACAGGGACTTACGAGCAGTACTTC.

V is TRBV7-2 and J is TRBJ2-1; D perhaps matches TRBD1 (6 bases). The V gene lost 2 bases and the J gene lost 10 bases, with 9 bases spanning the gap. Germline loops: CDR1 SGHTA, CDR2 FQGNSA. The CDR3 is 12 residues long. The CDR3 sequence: CASSLMGAEQFF. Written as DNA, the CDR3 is TGTGCCAGCAGCTTAATGGGGGCGGAGCAGTTCTTC. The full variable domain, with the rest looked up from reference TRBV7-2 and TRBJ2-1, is GAGVSQSPSNKVTEKGKDVELRCDPISGHTALYWYRQSLGQGLEFLIYFQGNSAPDKSGLPSDRFSAERTGGSVSTLTIQRTQQEDSAVYLCASSLMGAEQFFGPGTRLTVL.

CDR3 in DNA: TGTGCCAGCAGCCTAGACAGGATCGCCAAAAACATTCAGTACTTC. It is translated as CASSLDRIAKNIQYF. The chain combines TRBV2 with TRBJ2-4, with a possible D match to TRBD1 (6 bases). V dropped 6 bases and J dropped 1 base, with 13 bases sitting between them. From germline, CDR1 is SNHLY and CDR2 FYNNEI. CDR3 size: 15 residues.

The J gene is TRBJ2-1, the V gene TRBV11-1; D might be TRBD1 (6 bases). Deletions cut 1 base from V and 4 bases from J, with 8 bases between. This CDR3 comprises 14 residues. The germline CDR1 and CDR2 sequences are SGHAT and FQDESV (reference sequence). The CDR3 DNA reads TGTGCCAGCAGCTTAGTCCAGGGGTACAATGAGCAGTTCTTC. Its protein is CASSLVQGYNEQFF.

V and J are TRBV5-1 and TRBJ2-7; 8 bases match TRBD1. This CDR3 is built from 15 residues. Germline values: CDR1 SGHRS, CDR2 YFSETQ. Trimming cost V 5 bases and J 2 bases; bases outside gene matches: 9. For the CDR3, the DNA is TGCGCCAGCAGTTCAGCCGGGACAGGTCCCTACGAGCAGTACTTC. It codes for CASSSAGTGPYEQYF.

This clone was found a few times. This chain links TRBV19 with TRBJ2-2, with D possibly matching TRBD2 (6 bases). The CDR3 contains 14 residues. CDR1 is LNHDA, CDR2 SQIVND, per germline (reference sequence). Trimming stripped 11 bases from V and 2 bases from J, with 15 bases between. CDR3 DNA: TGTGCCGGCTCCTCGGGACTTAACACCGGGGAGCTGTTTTTT. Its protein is CAGSSGLNTGELFF.

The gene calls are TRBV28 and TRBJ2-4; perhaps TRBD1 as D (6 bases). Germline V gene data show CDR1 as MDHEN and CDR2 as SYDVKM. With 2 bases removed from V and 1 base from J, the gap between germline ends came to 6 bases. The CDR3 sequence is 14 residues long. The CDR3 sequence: CASSLQGAKNIQYF. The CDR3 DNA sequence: TGTGCCAGCAGTTTACAGGGGGCCAAAAACATTCAGTACTTC. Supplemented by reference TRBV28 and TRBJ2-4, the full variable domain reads DVKVTQSSRYLVKRTGEKVFLECVQDMDHENMFWYRQDPGLGLRLIYFSYDVKMKEKGDIPEGYSVSREKKERFSLILESASTNQTSMYLCASSLQGAKNIQYFGAGTRLSVL.

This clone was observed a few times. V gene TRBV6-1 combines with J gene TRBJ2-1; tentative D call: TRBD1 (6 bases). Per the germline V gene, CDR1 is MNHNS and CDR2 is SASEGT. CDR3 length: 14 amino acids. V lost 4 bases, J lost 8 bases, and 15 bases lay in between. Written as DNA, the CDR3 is TGTGCCAGCAGTGGATGGGGGCAGGTGGATGAGCAGTTCTTC. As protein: CASSGWGQVDEQFF.

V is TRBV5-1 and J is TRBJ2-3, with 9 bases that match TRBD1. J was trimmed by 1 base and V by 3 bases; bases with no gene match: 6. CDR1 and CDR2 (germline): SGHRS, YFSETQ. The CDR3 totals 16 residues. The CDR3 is CASSSPGTGRTDTQYF. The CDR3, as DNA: TGCGCCAGCAGCTCCCCCGGGACAGGGCGCACAGATACGCAGTATTTT.

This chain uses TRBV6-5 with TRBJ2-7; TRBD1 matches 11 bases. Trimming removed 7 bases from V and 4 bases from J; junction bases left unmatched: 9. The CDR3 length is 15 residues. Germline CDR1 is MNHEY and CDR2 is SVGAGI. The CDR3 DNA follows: TGTGCCAGCAAAACTCCGGGACAGGGGGTGTACGAGCAGTACTTC. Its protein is CASKTPGQGVYEQYF.

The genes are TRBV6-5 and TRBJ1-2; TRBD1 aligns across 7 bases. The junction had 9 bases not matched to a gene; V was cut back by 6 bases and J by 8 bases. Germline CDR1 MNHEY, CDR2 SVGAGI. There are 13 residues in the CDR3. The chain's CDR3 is CASSSTGSGGYTF. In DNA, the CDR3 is TGTGCCAGCAGCTCGACAGGGTCTGGGGGCTACACCTTC.